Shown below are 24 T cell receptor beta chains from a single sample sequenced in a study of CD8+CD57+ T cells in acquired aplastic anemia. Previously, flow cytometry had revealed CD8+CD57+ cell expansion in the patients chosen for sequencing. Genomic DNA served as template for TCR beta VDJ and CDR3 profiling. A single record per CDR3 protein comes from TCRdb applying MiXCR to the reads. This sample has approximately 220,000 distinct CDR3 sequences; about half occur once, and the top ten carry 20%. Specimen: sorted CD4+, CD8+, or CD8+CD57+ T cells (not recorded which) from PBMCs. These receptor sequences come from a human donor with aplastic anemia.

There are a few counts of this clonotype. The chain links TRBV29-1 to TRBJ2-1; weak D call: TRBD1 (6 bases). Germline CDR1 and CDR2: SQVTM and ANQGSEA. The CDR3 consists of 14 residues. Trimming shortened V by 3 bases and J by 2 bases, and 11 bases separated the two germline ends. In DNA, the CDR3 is TGCAGCGTTGACGCAGGGGCTACCTACAATGAGCAGTTCTTC. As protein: CSVDAGATYNEQFF.

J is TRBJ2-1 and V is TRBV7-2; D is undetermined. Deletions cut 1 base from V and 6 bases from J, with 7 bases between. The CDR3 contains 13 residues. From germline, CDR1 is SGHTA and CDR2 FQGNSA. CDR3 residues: CASSLDPLNEQFF. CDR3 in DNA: TGTGCCAGCAGCTTAGACCCTCTCAATGAGCAGTTCTTC. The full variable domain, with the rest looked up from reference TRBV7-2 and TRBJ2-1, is GAGVSQSPSNKVTEKGKDVELRCDPISGHTALYWYRQSLGQGLEFLIYFQGNSAPDKSGLPSDRFSAERTGGSVSTLTIQRTQQEDSAVYLCASSLDPLNEQFFGPGTRLTVL.

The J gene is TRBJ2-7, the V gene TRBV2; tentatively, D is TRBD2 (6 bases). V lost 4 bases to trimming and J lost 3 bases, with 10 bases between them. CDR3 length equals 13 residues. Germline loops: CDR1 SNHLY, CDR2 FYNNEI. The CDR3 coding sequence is TGTGCCAGCAGTGCGTCGGGAGACTACGAGCAGTACTTC. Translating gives CASSASGDYEQYF.

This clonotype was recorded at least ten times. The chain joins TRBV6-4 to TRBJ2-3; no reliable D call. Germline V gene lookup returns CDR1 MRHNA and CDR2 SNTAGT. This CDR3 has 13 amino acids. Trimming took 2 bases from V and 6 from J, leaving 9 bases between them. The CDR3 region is CASSDSPRDTQYF. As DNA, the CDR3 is TGTGCCAGCAGTGACAGCCCGAGGGATACGCAGTATTTT.

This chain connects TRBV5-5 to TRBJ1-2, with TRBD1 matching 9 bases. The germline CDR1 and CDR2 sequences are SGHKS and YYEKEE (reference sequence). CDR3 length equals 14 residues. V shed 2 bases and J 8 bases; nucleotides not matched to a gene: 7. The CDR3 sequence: CASSFIGTGIGYTF. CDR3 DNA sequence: TGTGCCAGCAGCTTTATCGGGACAGGGATCGGCTACACCTTC.

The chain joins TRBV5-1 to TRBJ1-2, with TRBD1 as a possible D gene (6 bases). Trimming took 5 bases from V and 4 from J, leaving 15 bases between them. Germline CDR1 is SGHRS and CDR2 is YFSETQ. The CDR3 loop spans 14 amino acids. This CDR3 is CASRARTASYGYTF. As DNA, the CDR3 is TGCGCCAGCAGAGCTAGGACAGCGAGCTATGGCTACACCTTC.

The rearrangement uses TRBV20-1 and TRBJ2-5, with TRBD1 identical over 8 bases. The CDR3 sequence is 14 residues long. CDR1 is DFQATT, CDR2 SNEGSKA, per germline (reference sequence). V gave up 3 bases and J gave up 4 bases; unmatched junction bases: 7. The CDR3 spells CSARGQVVGETQYF. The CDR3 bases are TGCAGTGCTAGGGGACAGGTGGTAGGAGAGACCCAGTACTTC.

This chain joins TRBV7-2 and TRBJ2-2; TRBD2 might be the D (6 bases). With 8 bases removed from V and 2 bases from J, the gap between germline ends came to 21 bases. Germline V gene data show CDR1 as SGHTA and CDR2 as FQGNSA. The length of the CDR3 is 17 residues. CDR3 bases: TGTGCCAGCTCACCTTTTGAGGGGACTTCTAACACCGGGGAGCTGTTTTTT. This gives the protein CASSPFEGTSNTGELFF.

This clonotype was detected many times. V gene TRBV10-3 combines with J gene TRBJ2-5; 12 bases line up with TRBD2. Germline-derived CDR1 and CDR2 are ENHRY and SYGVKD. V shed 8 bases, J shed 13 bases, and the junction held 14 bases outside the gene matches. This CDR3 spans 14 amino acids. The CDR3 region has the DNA TGTGCCATCGCCCAGGAACTAGCGGGGGGACCGACGTACTTC. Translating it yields CAIAQELAGGPTYF.

The CDR3: CSANRQFF. CDR3 coding DNA: TGCAGTGCTAACCGACAGTTCTTC. The chain is built from TRBV20-1 and TRBJ2-1; D is uncertain. CDR3 size: 8 residues. V lost 4 bases to trimming and J lost 13 bases, with 5 bases between them. Germline-derived CDR1 and CDR2 are DFQATT and SNEGSKA (reference sequence).

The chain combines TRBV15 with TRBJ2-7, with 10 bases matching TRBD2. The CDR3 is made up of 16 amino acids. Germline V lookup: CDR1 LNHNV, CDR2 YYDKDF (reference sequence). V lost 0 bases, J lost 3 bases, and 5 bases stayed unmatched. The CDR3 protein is CATSRDHASGSYEQYF. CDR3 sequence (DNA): TGTGCCACCAGCAGAGATCACGCTAGCGGGAGCTACGAGCAGTACTTC.

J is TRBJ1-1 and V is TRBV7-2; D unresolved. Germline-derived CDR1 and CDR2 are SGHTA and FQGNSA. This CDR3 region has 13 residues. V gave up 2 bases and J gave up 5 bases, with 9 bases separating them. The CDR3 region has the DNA TGTGCCAGCAGCTTATCCCCCCCGACTGAAGCTTTCTTT. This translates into CASSLSPPTEAFF.

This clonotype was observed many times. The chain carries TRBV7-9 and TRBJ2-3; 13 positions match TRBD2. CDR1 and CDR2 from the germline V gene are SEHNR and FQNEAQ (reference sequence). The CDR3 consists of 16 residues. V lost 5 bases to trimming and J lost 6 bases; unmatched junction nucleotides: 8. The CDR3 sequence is CASSPWTSGGTDTQYF. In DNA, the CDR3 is TGTGCCAGCAGCCCCTGGACTAGCGGGGGTACGGATACGCAGTATTTT.

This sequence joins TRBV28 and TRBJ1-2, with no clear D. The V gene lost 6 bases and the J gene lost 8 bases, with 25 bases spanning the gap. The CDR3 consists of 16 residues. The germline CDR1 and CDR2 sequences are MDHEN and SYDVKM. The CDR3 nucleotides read TGTGCCAGCAGCCCCGGTGGCCAGGCGGCAAGGCGAGGCTACACCTTC. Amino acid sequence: CASSPGGQAARRGYTF.

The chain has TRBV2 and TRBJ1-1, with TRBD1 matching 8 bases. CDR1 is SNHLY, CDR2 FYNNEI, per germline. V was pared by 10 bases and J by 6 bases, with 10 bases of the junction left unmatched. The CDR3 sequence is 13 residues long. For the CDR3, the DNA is TGTGCCACCACAGGGACAGGTGGGGCTGAAGCTTTCTTT. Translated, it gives CATTGTGGAEAFF.

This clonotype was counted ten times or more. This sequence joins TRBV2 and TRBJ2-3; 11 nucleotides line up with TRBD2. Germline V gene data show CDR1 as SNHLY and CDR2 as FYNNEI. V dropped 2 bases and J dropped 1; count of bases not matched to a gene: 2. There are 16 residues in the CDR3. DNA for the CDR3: TGTGCCAGCAGTGAAACTAGCGGGGGAGGCACAGATACGCAGTATTTT. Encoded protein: CASSETSGGGTDTQYF.

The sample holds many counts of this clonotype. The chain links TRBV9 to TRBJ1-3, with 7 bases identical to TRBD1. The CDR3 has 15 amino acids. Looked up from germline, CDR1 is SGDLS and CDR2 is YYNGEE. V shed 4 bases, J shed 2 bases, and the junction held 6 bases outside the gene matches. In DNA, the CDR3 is TGTGCCAGCAGCATAACGGGACAGCCTGGAAACACCATATATTTT. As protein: CASSITGQPGNTIYF.

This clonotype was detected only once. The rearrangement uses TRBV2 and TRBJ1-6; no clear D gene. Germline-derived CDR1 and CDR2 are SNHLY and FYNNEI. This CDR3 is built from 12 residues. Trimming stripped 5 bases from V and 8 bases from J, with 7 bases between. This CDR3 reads CASSKGDSPLHF. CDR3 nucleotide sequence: TGTGCCAGCAGTAAGGGTGATTCACCCCTCCACTTT.

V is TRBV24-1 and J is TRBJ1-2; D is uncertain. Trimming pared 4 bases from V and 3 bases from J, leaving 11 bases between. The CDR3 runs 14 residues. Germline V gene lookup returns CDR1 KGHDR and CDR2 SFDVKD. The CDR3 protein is CATSERSSYYGYTF. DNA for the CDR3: TGTGCCACCAGTGAAAGGAGCAGTTACTATGGCTACACCTTC.

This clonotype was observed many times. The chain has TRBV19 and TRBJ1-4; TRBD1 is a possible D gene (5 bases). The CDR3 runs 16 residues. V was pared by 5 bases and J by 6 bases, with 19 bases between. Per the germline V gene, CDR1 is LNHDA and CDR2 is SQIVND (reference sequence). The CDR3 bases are TGTGCCAGTAGTGATAACCAGGGAGATCGAGATGAAAAACTGTTTTTT. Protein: CASSDNQGDRDEKLFF.

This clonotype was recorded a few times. CDR3 bases: TGTGCCAGCAGCCAAGACCCAGGGGCGGGTCAGCCCCAGCATTTT. It codes for CASSQDPGAGQPQHF. The J gene is TRBJ1-5, the V gene TRBV3-1, with D tentatively TRBD1 (6 bases). Germline CDR1 LGHDT, CDR2 YNNKEL (reference sequence). The CDR3 length is 15 residues. V dropped 0 bases and J dropped 6 bases, with 12 bases sitting between them.

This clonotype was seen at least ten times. In DNA form, the CDR3 reads TGTGCCAGTAGTATTAGACAGGGGCTCTACAATGAGCAGTTCTTC. Translating it yields CASSIRQGLYNEQFF. The chain couples TRBV19 to TRBJ2-1, with 8 bases that match TRBD1. Germline CDR1 LNHDA, CDR2 SQIVND (reference sequence). The CDR3 is 15 residues long. V dropped 3 bases and J dropped 3; count of bases not matched to a gene: 4.

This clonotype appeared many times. As DNA, the CDR3 is TGTGCCAGCAGCTTAGCTGGCTCTGGAAACACCATATATTTT. This translates into CASSLAGSGNTIYF. The chain links TRBV7-8 to TRBJ1-3; D is unclear. The V gene's germline CDR1 is SGHVS and CDR2 FQNEAQ. Trimming took 0 bases from V and 0 from J, leaving 3 bases between them. CDR3 size: 14 residues.

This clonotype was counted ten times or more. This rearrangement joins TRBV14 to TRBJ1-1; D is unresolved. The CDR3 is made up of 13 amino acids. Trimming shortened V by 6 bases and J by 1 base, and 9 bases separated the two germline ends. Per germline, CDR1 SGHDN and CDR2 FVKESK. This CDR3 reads CASRAMANTEAFF. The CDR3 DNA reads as TGTGCCAGCAGGGCTATGGCGAACACTGAAGCTTTCTTT.